Listed below are T cell receptor beta chains from one sample, sequenced in a study of shared clonotypes between healthy human individuals. Measured with immunoSEQ multiplex PCR; TCRdb has only the in-frame clones, and not every one. The top ten clones hold under 2% of a sample with 700,000 or so clones, roughly 70% of them seen once. Sequencing was done on a sample of memory CD4+ T cells sorted from blood. These TCRs come from a woman aged 25-40 years in good health. Both conserved end residues are part of each CDR3. The order of the fields is CDR3 DNA, CDR3 protein, V gene, clone size, CDR3 length, D gene, J gene. A D gene is named only where the DNA matches it firmly. Rows give clone size only sometimes, using once, few, many, or a class for an expanded clone.

TGCGCCAGCAGCTTAGGGACAACCACCTACGAGCAGTACTTC	CASSLGTTTYEQYF	TRBV5-1	.	14	.	TRBJ2-7
TGTGCCAGCAGCTTAGGTGCGGGAGGGCCCGGGGAGACCCAGTACTTC	CASSLGAGGPGETQYF	TRBV7-9	.	16	TRBD2	TRBJ2-5
TGCGCCAGCAGCTTGGCGGCGGGAGGCGGAGAGACCCAGTACTTC	CASSLAAGGGETQYF	TRBV5-1	.	15	TRBD2	TRBJ2-5
TGTGCCAGCTCATCCGCCGGGACTAGGGGCTCCTACGAGCAGTACTTC	CASSSAGTRGSYEQYF	TRBV18	.	16	TRBD2	TRBJ2-7
TGTGCCAGCAGTGAACCAGGGTGGTCTGGAAACACCATATATTTT	CASSEPGWSGNTIYF	TRBV25-1	.	15	.	TRBJ1-3
TGTGCCAGCAATAAAGGGACAGATTCGAATCAGCCCCAGCATTTT	CASNKGTDSNQPQHF	TRBV2	few	15	TRBD1	TRBJ1-5
TGTGCCAGCAAGGTCTCAGTTGCAGATACGCAGTATTTT	CASKVSVADTQYF	TRBV27	.	13	.	TRBJ2-3
TGTGCCAGCTCACCGGGACGGAAAAACATTCAGTACTTC	CASSPGRKNIQYF	TRBV18	.	13	.	TRBJ2-4
TGTGCCAGCAGCTTAGATAGAGTCTACGAGCAGTACTTC	CASSLDRVYEQYF	TRBV11-2	.	13	.	TRBJ2-7
TGCAGCGTTGAAGATGGGGGCGGGAGGGGGGCAGATACGCAGTATTTT	CSVEDGGGRGADTQYF	TRBV29-1	once	16	TRBD2	TRBJ2-3
TGCGCCAGCAGTGAGTCGGGCCTAGCGTTCGAGCAGTACTTC	CASSESGLAFEQYF	TRBV10-2	.	14	.	TRBJ2-7
TGTGCCAGCAGTTACCTTCAGGGTGGAAGGTACGAGCAGTACTTC	CASSYLQGGRYEQYF	TRBV6-5	.	15	.	TRBJ2-7
TGTGCCAGCTGCCCCCACGTTCAAGCGTCATACACTGAAGCTTTCTTT	CASCPHVQASYTEAFF	TRBV5-4	.	16	.	TRBJ1-1
TGTGCCAGCAGTGGGGACAGGGGAGGGTGGACAGATACGCAGTATTTT	CASSGDRGGWTDTQYF	TRBV27	.	16	TRBD1	TRBJ2-3
TGTGCCAGCTCACCACTGGACAGGTTGAGCTCCTACGAGCAGTACTTC	CASSPLDRLSSYEQYF	TRBV18	.	16	TRBD1	TRBJ2-7
TGCGCCAGCAGCCAAGAAAGACTAGCGGGAGGGAGCTCCTACAATGAGCAGTTCTTC	CASSQERLAGGSSYNEQFF	TRBV4-1	.	19	TRBD2	TRBJ2-1
TGTGCCAGCAGCTTGATGTCGTTGAGTGAAGCTTTCTTT	CASSLMSLSEAFF	TRBV5-4	.	13	.	TRBJ1-1
TGCAGCGTTGAGGGGGATAAAGTAAATGGCTACACCTTC	CSVEGDKVNGYTF	TRBV29-1	.	13	.	TRBJ1-2
TGTGCCAGCAGCGTTCGGGAACAGGGGTACGAGCAGTACTTC	CASSVREQGYEQYF	TRBV9	.	14	TRBD1	TRBJ2-7
TGTGCCAGCAGTTTATGGCGCGGCACAGATACGCAGTATTTT	CASSLWRGTDTQYF	TRBV27	.	14	.	TRBJ2-3
TGCGCCAGCAGCCAAGATAATAGGGGTGGAAGTGAGCAGTTCTTC	CASSQDNRGGSEQFF	TRBV4-1	.	15	.	TRBJ2-1
TGCGCCAGCAGCCGGGGGACTAGCGGGGTTGCCTACGAGCAGTACTTC	CASSRGTSGVAYEQYF	TRBV5-1	.	16	TRBD2	TRBJ2-7
TGTGCCAGCAGCCTAACAGGACAGGGAGAGACCCAGTACTTC	CASSLTGQGETQYF	TRBV7-8	.	14	TRBD1	TRBJ2-5
TGTGCCATCAGTGATCAGCGGGAGGGCCGTACAGATACGCAGTATTTT	CAISDQREGRTDTQYF	TRBV10-3	.	16	TRBD2	TRBJ2-3
TGTGCCAGCAGCTTAGTCCCGGGGAGGAGGACAGATACGCAGTATTTT	CASSLVPGRRTDTQYF	TRBV5-8	.	16	.	TRBJ2-3
TGTGCCAGCTCGGAGATTAGCTCCTACGAGCAGTACTTC	CASSEISSYEQYF	TRBV18	.	13	.	TRBJ2-7
TGCGCCAGCAGCCAAGACGGACAGGGAACTAATGAAAAACTGTTTTTT	CASSQDGQGTNEKLFF	TRBV4-1	.	16	TRBD1	TRBJ1-4
TGTGCCAGCTCACAGGGACAGTTGAACACCGGGGAGCTGTTTTTT	CASSQGQLNTGELFF	TRBV18	.	15	TRBD1	TRBJ2-2
TGTGCCAGTAGTATAGACCGTCGCGAGCAGTACTTC	CASSIDRREQYF	TRBV19	.	12	.	TRBJ2-7
TGTGCCAGCAGTAAGTCGGGACAGCTCTCCTACGAGCAGTACTTC	CASSKSGQLSYEQYF	TRBV6-1	.	15	TRBD1	TRBJ2-7
TGCGCCAGCAGCTTGATGGGACAGGGGTTATACGAGCAGTACTTC	CASSLMGQGLYEQYF	TRBV5-1	.	15	TRBD1	TRBJ2-7
TGTGCCATCAGTGAGTCCGACAGGGCGGGAGAAAAACTGTTTTTT	CAISESDRAGEKLFF	TRBV10-3	once	15	TRBD1	TRBJ1-4
TGTGCCAGCAGCCGCCGACTTACAGCACTACCAACAACTAATGAAAAACTGTTTTTT	CASSRRLTALPTTNEKLFF	TRBV7-6	once	19	.	TRBJ1-4
TGTGCCAGCAGTCGGACATACTCCTACGAGCAGTACTTC	CASSRTYSYEQYF	TRBV28	.	13	.	TRBJ2-7
TGTGCCAGTAGTACCCGTGGAGGGCTAGCGGGAACTACATCCCGCTCCTACGAGCAGTACTTC	CASSTRGGLAGTTSRSYEQYF	TRBV19	.	21	TRBD2	TRBJ2-7
TGTGCCAGCAGTGCGACAGGGTGGACTGAAGCTTTCTTT	CASSATGWTEAFF	TRBV6-1	.	13	TRBD1	TRBJ1-1
TGTGCCAGCAGTTCCGGACCATATCAGCCCCAGCATTTT	CASSSGPYQPQHF	TRBV28	.	13	.	TRBJ1-5
TGTGCCAGCAGCTTACCGGGACAGGGAAAAGCTTTCTTT	CASSLPGQGKAFF	TRBV11-2	.	13	TRBD1	TRBJ1-1
TGTGCCAGCAGTGAGCGGGTAAACTACGAGCAGTACTTC	CASSERVNYEQYF	TRBV25-1	.	13	.	TRBJ2-7
TGTGCCAGCAGCGACCCGACGAGCTCCTACGAGCAGTACTTC	CASSDPTSSYEQYF	TRBV7-9	.	14	.	TRBJ2-7
TGTGCCAGCAGCTTAGTGTCCGCGAGGGCTAATGAAAAACTGTTTTTT	CASSLVSARANEKLFF	TRBV7-9	.	16	.	TRBJ1-4
TGTGCCAGTAGTGACCGACTTAATCAGCCCCAGCATTTT	CASSDRLNQPQHF	TRBV19	.	13	.	TRBJ1-5
TGTGCCAGCAGCAGGAGGGACAGAGGCAACCAAGAGACCCAGTACTTC	CASSRRDRGNQETQYF	TRBV7-9	.	16	.	TRBJ2-5
TGTGCCATCAGTGGATCTAGCGGGAGGGCCAATCGAGAGCAGTACTTC	CAISGSSGRANREQYF	TRBV10-3	.	16	TRBD2	TRBJ2-7
TGTGCCAGCAGCCTCCTAGCGGGTCTCTCCTACGAGCAGTACTTC	CASSLLAGLSYEQYF	TRBV7-2	.	15	TRBD2	TRBJ2-7
TGTGCCAGCAGCTTAGAAACTGAAGCTTTCTTT	CASSLETEAFF	TRBV7-9	.	11	.	TRBJ1-1
TGTGCCAGCAGCTTAGGGTCCTCCTACAATGAGCAGTTCTTC	CASSLGSSYNEQFF	TRBV11-2	.	14	.	TRBJ2-1
TGTGCCAGCAGTTTCCCCGGGACAGGGGTATCCGAGCAGTACTTC	CASSFPGTGVSEQYF	TRBV27	.	15	TRBD1	TRBJ2-7
TGTGCCAGCAGTCCGATGTACGATGAGCAGTTCTTC	CASSPMYDEQFF	TRBV27	.	12	.	TRBJ2-1
TGCGCCAGCAGCCAACTTGATATGGGCATGAGCTCCTACAATGAGCAGTTCTTC	CASSQLDMGMSSYNEQFF	TRBV4-1	.	18	.	TRBJ2-1
TGTGCCAGCAACCGGGACTACAATGAGCAGTTCTTC	CASNRDYNEQFF	TRBV2	few	12	.	TRBJ2-1
TGTGCCAGCAGCTTAGCTGTGGGCTCGGGCTATGGCTACACCTTC	CASSLAVGSGYGYTF	TRBV7-2	few	15	.	TRBJ1-2
TGTGCCAGCAGTCTCTCCCAGCAGATACCCCACAATGAGCAGTTCTTC	CASSLSQQIPHNEQFF	TRBV25-1	.	16	.	TRBJ2-1
TGTGCCAGCAGCGCGGGGGCTAGCGCTAAAGGGGTCACCGGGGAGCTGTTTTTT	CASSAGASAKGVTGELFF	TRBV14	.	18	.	TRBJ2-2